Listed here are 15 T cell receptor beta chains from one sample, sequenced in a study of blood T cell repertoires in COVID-19. Produced via immunoSEQ multiplex PCR; TCRdb's table is partial and in-frame only. Among around 210,000 clones listed, around 89% were seen once. Specimen: PBMCs or T cells enriched from blood (not recorded which). These receptors all come from a woman under 30 who had recovered from COVID-19.

This chain connects TRBV5-1 to TRBJ1-2; 9 bases fit TRBD1. V lost 0 bases, J lost 7 bases, and 7 bases stayed unmatched. CDR1 is SGHRS, CDR2 YFSETQ, per germline. There are 15 residues in the CDR3. The CDR3 region has the DNA TGCGCCAGCAGCTTGGTGGGGGACAGGGTCTCTGGCTACACCTTC. It yields the protein CASSLVGDRVSGYTF.

The chain employs TRBV6-1 and TRBJ1-4; D may be TRBD1 (5 bases). The CDR3 is 15 residues long. Trimming removed 1 base from V and 7 bases from J, with 13 bases in between. Germline values: CDR1 MNHNS, CDR2 SASEGT. The CDR3 sequence: CASSEVPDSPEKLFF. CDR3 nucleotide sequence: TGTGCCAGCAGTGAAGTACCCGACAGTCCTGAAAAACTGTTTTTT.

The CDR3 sequence: CASSETGLVNSPLHF. The CDR3 DNA is TGTGCCAGCAGTGAGACAGGTTTGGTTAATTCACCCCTCCACTTT. The chain uses TRBV25-1 and TRBJ1-6, with D possibly matching TRBD1 (6 bases). This CDR3 is 15 amino acids long. V was cut by 3 bases and J by 6 bases, with 12 bases left in between. The germline V gene encodes CDR1 MGHDK and CDR2 SYGVNS.

This clone was observed a single time. The chain couples TRBV25-1 to TRBJ2-2, with D tentatively TRBD2 (5 bases). The CDR3 consists of 13 residues. CDR1 MGHDK and CDR2 SYGVNS come from the germline V gene. Trimming cost V 4 bases and J 7 bases, with 10 bases left between them. CDR3 nucleotides: TGTGCCAGCAGTGTAATCGGGGTCGGGGAGCTGTTTTTT. This encodes CASSVIGVGELFF.

In its sample, this clone was seen a few times. V and J are TRBV6-4 and TRBJ2-1, with 12 positions matching TRBD2. Losses at the gene ends were 6 bases for V and 8 bases for J; bases not matched to a gene: 11. Germline V gene data show CDR1 as MRHNA and CDR2 as SNTAGT. The CDR3 has 16 residues. DNA for the CDR3: TGTGCCAGCAGCCAGGGGGCTAGCGGGGGGGCCGATGAGCAGTTCTTC. The encoded protein is CASSQGASGGADEQFF.

V is TRBV2 and J is TRBJ1-2; a weak D match, TRBD1 (6 bases). Germline V lookup: CDR1 SNHLY, CDR2 FYNNEI. The CDR3 contains 17 residues. Deletions cut 4 bases from V and 6 bases from J, with 24 bases between. CDR3 loop: CASSVKPYGGAWDGYTF. Here the CDR3 DNA reads TGTGCCAGCAGTGTTAAGCCGTATGGGGGCGCCTGGGATGGCTACACCTTC.

V and J are TRBV6-5 and TRBJ1-2; 7 bases fit TRBD1. Germline V gene lookup returns CDR1 MNHEY and CDR2 SVGAGI. J was trimmed by 6 bases and V by 6 bases; bases with no gene match: 7. The CDR3 runs to 13 residues. CDR3 DNA: TGTGCCAGCAGCCGGGACAGTGATCATGGCTACACCTTC. The encoded protein is CASSRDSDHGYTF.

The chain couples TRBV11-2 to TRBJ1-2; TRBD1 is a possible D gene (5 bases). Trimming cost V 4 bases and J 6 bases, with 21 bases left between them. Germline V gives CDR1 SGHAT, CDR2 FQNNGV. The CDR3 totals 16 residues. The CDR3 reads CASSSVAGRISDGYTF. Written as DNA, the CDR3 is TGTGCCAGCAGCTCCGTTGCAGGGAGGATTAGCGATGGCTACACCTTC.

The rearrangement uses TRBV28 and TRBJ1-2; tentative D call: TRBD1 (5 bases). The germline gives CDR1 MDHEN, CDR2 SYDVKM. The V gene lost 6 bases and the J gene lost 5 bases, with 19 bases spanning the gap. The CDR3 totals 15 residues. CDR3 bases: TGTGCCAGCAGCCCCCCCTTTGGCGGGGGATATGGCTACACCTTC. Residues: CASSPPFGGGYGYTF.

The V gene is TRBV2, the J gene TRBJ1-3; D possibly corresponds to TRBD1 (6 bases). The CDR3 has 15 residues. The V gene's germline CDR1 is SNHLY and CDR2 FYNNEI. Trimming left V 8 bases short and J 0 bases short, with 14 bases between. CDR3 nucleotides: TGTGCCAGCTGCGGACAGAGGGCCTCTGGAAACACCATATATTTT. As protein: CASCGQRASGNTIYF.

The genes are TRBV5-1 and TRBJ1-2; 8 bases fit TRBD1. V lost 4 bases and J lost 4; bases outside the gene matches: 9. Germline lookup yields CDR1 SGHRS and CDR2 YFSETQ. The CDR3 contains 15 residues. As DNA, the CDR3 is TGCGCCAGCAGCCCCCGGGATACAGGGGGCTATGGCTACACCTTC. It codes for CASSPRDTGGYGYTF.

The gene calls are TRBV4-1 and TRBJ2-3; weak D call: TRBD1 (6 bases). This CDR3 spans 17 amino acids. Per germline, CDR1 MGHRA and CDR2 YSYEKL. The V end lost 4 bases, the J end lost 4 bases, and 21 bases lay between the germline ends. The CDR3 loop is CASSPSETGNVADTQYF. CDR3 sequence (DNA): TGCGCCAGCAGCCCTTCCGAAACAGGGAATGTTGCAGATACGCAGTATTTT.

This chain connects TRBV3-1 (or the pseudogene TRBV3-2) to TRBJ1-1; D is undetermined. The CDR3 totals 15 residues. The V gene's germline CDR1 is LGHDT and CDR2 YNNKEL (reference sequence). The V end lost 4 bases, the J end lost 10 bases, and 22 bases lay between the germline ends. CDR3 loop: CASSLQNSGSLAAFF. CDR3 in DNA: TGTGCCAGCAGCCTCCAAAACTCGGGTTCCCTCGCAGCTTTCTTT.

V gene TRBV20-1 combines with J gene TRBJ2-1; 7 nucleotides match TRBD2. J gave up 0 bases and V 3 bases, and 8 bases lay outside the gene matches. CDR1 is DFQATT, CDR2 SNEGSKA, per germline (reference sequence). There are 16 residues in the CDR3. The CDR3 sequence is CSASFFRGVSYNEQFF. The CDR3, as DNA: TGCAGTGCTAGTTTTTTTCGGGGGGTCTCCTACAATGAGCAGTTCTTC.

This chain uses TRBV30 with TRBJ2-7; D uncertain. This CDR3 contains 13 residues. V was pared by 3 bases and J by 6 bases, with 15 bases between. Per the germline V gene, CDR1 is GTSNPN and CDR2 is SVGIG (reference sequence). The CDR3 DNA reads as TGTGCCTGGAGCCAACAGATATGGGCCGAGCAGTACTTC. Residues: CAWSQQIWAEQYF. The complete variable domain, with remaining parts taken from reference TRBV30 and TRBJ2-7, reads SQTIHQWPATLVQPVGSPLSLECTVEGTSNPNLYWYRQAAGRGLQLLFYSVGIGQISSEVPQNLSASRPQDRQFILSSKKLLLSDSGFYLCAWSQQIWAEQYFGPGTRLTVT.